This TCR beta chain comes out of a study of persistence of HIV-infected CD4 T cells. CDR3 length: 14 residues. In germline, CDR1 is SGHTA, CDR2 FQGNSA. V shed 2 bases and J shed 0 bases, with 7 bases lying between them. This nonspecific control used anti-CD3/anti-CD28 bead stimulation of CD4+ T cells. Sorting of responding CD4+ T cells relied on upregulated CD40 ligand together with CD69. The study's findings and limits: Antigen-responding cells were enriched for degenerate expanded CDR3beta sequences.

This was the immunoSEQ version 4 assay in survey mode. Here immunoSEQ multiplex PCR was the method, and the copy in TCRdb shows in-frame clones only, minus some. The table records approximately 45,000 clones, around 90% of them present only once. About this clone itself: Its antigen remains unidentified.

Here the sequenced sample was CD4+ T cells sorted from PBMCs after roughly 19-hour stimulation, taken from a patient who received antiretroviral therapy. The TCR comes from an adult woman with HIV who was CMV-seropositive. The V gene is TRBV7-2, the J gene TRBJ1-2, with no clear D. Written as DNA, the CDR3 is TGTGCCAGCAGCTTACCCAGAGCTAACTATGGCTACACCTTC. Residues: CASSLPRANYGYTF.